This T cell receptor (beta chain) is from a study of Graves' ophthalmopathy and Graves' hyperthyroidism. Findings and caveats of the study: Blood was where most expanded thyroid clonotypes above 0.001 frequency also turned up.

This clonotype was seen many times. Its antigen remains unidentified. RNA transcripts yielded amplified TCR beta CDR3 regions. RT-PCR was first run with HTBI primers, then multiplex PCR in a second round. TCRdb used MiXCR to reprocess the multiplex PCR reads, holding one entry per CDR3 protein. The sample has some 410,000 distinct CDR3 sequences, around 21% seen once. The sample was peripheral blood. This sequence originates from a woman younger than 35 with stable Graves' hyperthyroidism.

The CDR3 sequence: CASSFGGGGETQYF. CDR3 bases: TGTGCCAGCAGCTTTGGGGGAGGGGGAGAGACCCAGTACTTC. The chain has TRBV13 and TRBJ2-5; maybe TRBD2 (7 bases). Trimming removed 3 bases from V and 4 bases from J, with 12 bases in between. The CDR3 spans 14 residues. The germline CDR1 and CDR2 sequences are PRHDT and FYEKMQ (reference sequence).